The 20 T cell receptor beta chains below were found in one sample sequenced in a study of blood T cells in healthy people across ages (dated by TCRdb to between 2015 and 2017). The library was built by means of 5' RACE. Data came from an Illumina HiSeq 2500. A second roughly 6 to 11 cycle PCR used a sample-barcoded 5' primer and a J-beta primer mix. TCRdb handled the public reads itself, with Q25 trimming in fastp and clone calling in MiXCR, and kept productive beta chains. When rows share a CDR3 protein, they turn into one entry using the most common DNA and genes. This sample has around 800,000 distinct CDR3 sequences in its table, and roughly 25% of those were observed once. 3% of the sample is held by the ten biggest clonotypes. This sample was also put to use in a study of T cells of mothers and their children.

The sequencing sample was made of blood. These TCRs come from a boy aged 5-17 years in good health.

V gene TRBV3-1 combines with J gene TRBJ2-2, with D possibly TRBD2 on 5 matching bases. Germline assignment: CDR1 LGHDT and CDR2 YNNKEL (reference sequence). CDR3 size: 13 residues. V gave up 3 bases and J gave up 11 bases, with 13 bases separating them. Written as DNA, the CDR3 is TGTGCCAGCAGCCATTTCGGGATGGGAGAGCTGTTTTTT. Translation: CASSHFGMGELFF.

V gene TRBV5-1 combines with J gene TRBJ2-7; perhaps TRBD2 as D (6 bases). Germline values: CDR1 SGHRS, CDR2 YFSETQ. Trimming stripped 0 bases from V and 1 base from J, with 11 bases between. The CDR3 loop spans 15 amino acids. CDR3 protein: CASSLVGLRSYEQYF. The DNA for the CDR3 is TGCGCCAGCAGCTTGGTGGGACTGCGGTCCTACGAGCAGTACTTC.

The chain couples TRBV5-6 to TRBJ1-6; a weak D match, TRBD1 (5 bases). From germline, CDR1 is SGHDT and CDR2 YYEEEE. Trimming stripped 4 bases from V and 9 bases from J, with 14 bases between. The CDR3 length is 14 residues. CDR3 DNA: TGTGCCAGCAGCCCGCGGCACGGGGGTTCACCCCTCCACTTT. Its translation is CASSPRHGGSPLHF.

About this clonotype itself: The junction departs from germline at one end; a sequencing error may be responsible. The V call is TRBV20-1, the J call TRBJ2-5; 9 bases are shared with TRBD2. Germline V gene lookup returns CDR1 DFQATT and CDR2 SNEGSKA (reference sequence). The CDR3 runs 12 residues. The CDR3 DNA sequence: TGCAGTGCTAGAGGTGGGACTAGCCTACCGTTCTTC. Translating it yields CSARGGTSLPFF.

The V call is TRBV5-5, the J call TRBJ2-5, with D maybe TRBD2 (6 bases). This CDR3 spans 12 amino acids. Germline lookup yields CDR1 SGHKS and CDR2 YYEKEE (reference sequence). Trimming left V 2 bases short and J 10 bases short, with 12 bases between. CDR3 sequence reads: CASSFSGEGQYF. CDR3 coding DNA: TGTGCCAGCAGCTTCTCGGGGGAAGGCCAGTACTTC.

The V gene is TRBV28, the J gene TRBJ1-5; D unresolved. Between the trimmed V and J ends, which lost 7 bases and 5 bases, there was a span of 12 bases. This CDR3 comprises 13 residues. Germline V gene lookup returns CDR1 MDHEN and CDR2 SYDVKM. In DNA, the CDR3 is TGTGCCAGCACCGACGGTTCTTATCAGCCCCAGCATTTT. Protein sequence: CASTDGSYQPQHF.

This clonotype was detected only a few times. This sequence joins TRBV12-3 or TRBV12-4 and TRBJ2-5, with 10 bases fitting TRBD1. The CDR3 is made up of 14 amino acids. After removal of 7 bases from V and 5 bases from J, the junction contained 7 bases not matched to a gene. The CDR3 sequence is CASKTGQGMETQYF. As DNA, the CDR3 is TGTGCCAGCAAGACGGGACAGGGGATGGAGACCCAGTACTTC.

This clonotype was observed a handful of times. The chain recombines TRBV7-6 with TRBJ2-7, with 9 bases that match TRBD1. Germline CDR1 is SGHVS and CDR2 is FNYEAQ. V lost 5 bases, J lost 5 bases, and 10 bases stayed unmatched. The CDR3 is 15 amino acids. CDR3 DNA: TGTGCCAGCAGCCCGACCGGGACAGGGATACACGAGCAGTACTTC. Translating gives CASSPTGTGIHEQYF.

The chain couples TRBV7-9 to TRBJ1-2; D remains unclear. CDR3 length: 13 residues. Trimming removed 5 bases from V and 7 bases from J, with 14 bases in between. In germline, CDR1 is SEHNR, CDR2 FQNEAQ (reference sequence). The CDR3 DNA reads TGTGCCAGCAGCAAGAAGAGACCGGGTGGCTACACCTTC. Translating it yields CASSKKRPGGYTF. Using reference TRBV7-9 and TRBJ1-2 for the parts outside the CDR3, the full variable domain is DTGVSQNPRHKITKRGQNVTFRCDPISEHNRLYWYRQTLGQGPEFLTYFQNEAQLEKSRLLSDRFSAERPKGSFSTLEIQRTEQGDSAMYLCASSKKRPGGYTFGSGTRLTVV.

Only a few counts were recorded for this clonotype. The rearrangement joins TRBV9 to TRBJ2-1; TRBD2 agrees at 7 bases. The CDR3 consists of 17 residues. V dropped 0 bases and J dropped 4; count of bases not matched to a gene: 10. The germline CDR1 and CDR2 sequences are SGDLS and YYNGEE. This chain's CDR3 is CASSVGLGGDQYNEQFF. The DNA of the CDR3 is TGTGCCAGCAGCGTAGGGCTGGGGGGGGATCAATACAATGAGCAGTTCTTC.

The genes are TRBV11-2 and TRBJ1-1; no reliable D call. CDR1 is SGHAT, CDR2 FQNNGV, per germline. V lost 7 bases and J 1 base, leaving 16 bases between the germline ends. The CDR3 is 15 amino acids. In DNA form, the CDR3 reads TGTGCCAGCACCAAAGGAGAAGCATCGAACACTGAAGCTTTCTTT. Encoded protein: CASTKGEASNTEAFF.

J is TRBJ2-5 and V is TRBV2; D ambiguous. Deletions cut 5 bases from V and 5 bases from J, with 15 bases between. Germline V gives CDR1 SNHLY, CDR2 FYNNEI. This CDR3 is built from 14 residues. The CDR3 nucleotides are TGTGCCAGCAGTTTGGACCCCGGGTCGGAGACCCAGTACTTC. Amino acids: CASSLDPGSETQYF.

This clonotype was detected only a few times. The V gene is TRBV30, the J gene TRBJ1-1, with 8 bases that match TRBD1. The CDR3 runs 15 residues. CDR1 is GTSNPN and CDR2 is SVGIG in the germline V gene (reference sequence). Trimming at V came to 3 bases and at J to 5 bases, leaving 11 bases not matched to a gene. CDR3 in amino acids: CAWSLLQGVRTEAFF. CDR3 in DNA: TGTGCCTGGAGCCTACTACAGGGGGTGAGGACTGAAGCTTTCTTT. Looking up the rest from reference TRBV30 and TRBJ1-1 gives the full variable domain: SQTIHQWPATLVQPVGSPLSLECTVEGTSNPNLYWYRQAAGRGLQLLFYSVGIGQISSEVPQNLSASRPQDRQFILSSKKLLLSDSGFYLCAWSLLQGVRTEAFFGQGTRLTVV.

This chain links TRBV13 with TRBJ2-1; 9 bases are shared with TRBD1. The CDR3 runs to 18 residues. Germline V gene data show CDR1 as PRHDT and CDR2 as FYEKMQ (reference sequence). V lost 0 bases to trimming and J lost 3 bases; unmatched junction nucleotides: 9. The CDR3 sequence is CASSLGASGQGLYNEQFF. The CDR3, as DNA: TGTGCCAGCAGCTTAGGCGCCTCCGGACAGGGGCTCTACAATGAGCAGTTCTTC.

The CDR3, as DNA: TGTGCCAGCAGCCAAGGTTTTGGGGGCCCAAGCTCCTACAATGAGCAGTTCTTC. Residues: CASSQGFGGPSSYNEQFF. The J gene is TRBJ2-1, the V gene TRBV3-1; D is possibly TRBD1 (6 bases). This CDR3 contains 18 residues. Trimming pared 1 base from V and 0 bases from J, leaving 16 bases between. CDR1 and CDR2 from the germline V gene are LGHDT and YNNKEL (reference sequence).

There are a few counts of this clonotype. The chain recombines TRBV6-5 with TRBJ2-1; D is unresolved. Deletions cut 0 bases from V and 0 bases from J, with 9 bases between. Per the germline V gene, CDR1 is MNHEY and CDR2 is SVGAGI. The CDR3 contains 16 residues. Here the CDR3 DNA reads TGTGCCAGCAGTTACTCGGGGTCAGTCTCCTACAATGAGCAGTTCTTC. Translated, it gives CASSYSGSVSYNEQFF.

The chain is built from TRBV4-2 and TRBJ1-4; D is unresolved. Trimming cost V 0 bases and J 3 bases, with 17 bases left between them. This CDR3 has 18 amino acids. Looked up from germline, CDR1 is LGHNA and CDR2 is YNFKEQ. CDR3 DNA: TGTGCCAGCAGCCAAGATGGAAGTCTGGGGAGGGCTAATGAAAAACTGTTTTTT. This encodes CASSQDGSLGRANEKLFF.

The chain has TRBV5-1 and TRBJ1-2; possibly TRBD1 for D (6 bases). This CDR3 contains 15 residues. CDR1 and CDR2 (germline): SGHRS, YFSETQ. Deletions cut 0 bases from V and 5 bases from J, with 14 bases between. CDR3 DNA sequence: TGCGCCAGCAGCTTGGTTTCCAGGGGAGGTTATGGCTACACCTTC. The encoded protein is CASSLVSRGGYGYTF.

This rearrangement joins TRBV29-1 to TRBJ2-5; D call uncertain. The J call is in doubt because the DNA end fits TRBJ2-1 better. Germline V CDR1 and CDR2: SQVTM, ANQGSEA. The CDR3 contains 11 residues. The CDR3 sequence: CSVFRVNEQFF. In nucleotides, the CDR3 is TGCAGCGTTTTCCGGGTCAATGAGCAGTTCTTC.

The V gene is TRBV7-3, the J gene TRBJ2-5, with TRBD1 matching over 9 bases. The DNA end lines up better with TRBJ2-1; the J call may be wrong. This CDR3 contains 15 residues. The V gene's germline CDR1 is SGHTA and CDR2 FQGTGA. CDR3 nucleotide sequence: TGTGCCAGCAGCCGTTTGGGACAGGGATTCAATGAGCAGTTCTTC. It specifies CASSRLGQGFNEQFF.